Listed below are T cell receptor beta chains from one sample, sequenced in a study of T-cell memory formation after mild COVID-19. A single record per CDR3 protein comes from TCRdb applying MiXCR to the 5' RACE reads. The repertoire holds fewer than 500,000 distinct CDR3 sequences, with about 23% as singletons. Material for sequencing was PBMCs or a T cell subset sorted from them (not recorded which). The receptor source for this set is an adult woman who had mild COVID-19 (a few samples of this study predate the infection). Cell type and time point are not known. The CDR3 runs from the conserved cysteine through the conserved F or W. The D gene is left open where the match is weak. A row's size may be missing; if present it is once, few, many or a size class.

D gene,V gene,clone size,J gene,CDR3 protein,CDR3 DNA
.,TRBV5-1,few,TRBJ2-3,CASSAGTEFTDTQYF,TGCGCCAGCAGCGCCGGGACCGAATTCACAGATACGCAGTATTTT
TRBD2,TRBV12-3/TRBV12-4,.,TRBJ2-3,CASTRGAPPGTQYF,TGTGCCAGCACGCGGGGGGCTCCCCCCGGTACGCAGTATTTT
.,TRBV3-1,.,TRBJ2-7,CASSNIGGGEQYF,TGTGCCAGCAGTAATATAGGTGGGGGCGAGCAGTACTTC
.,TRBV25-1,few,TRBJ2-7,CASAGVSSYEQYF,TGTGCCAGCGCCGGGGTTAGCTCCTACGAGCAGTACTTC
.,TRBV4-1,.,TRBJ2-7,CASSQVSSYEQYF,TGCGCCAGCAGCCAAGTTTCCTCCTACGAGCAGTACTTC
TRBD1,TRBV20-1,.,TRBJ2-1,CSASGTGSQSNVNEQFF,TGCAGTGCTAGTGGGACAGGGTCACAATCCAATGTCAATGAGCAGTTCTTC
.,TRBV5-1,.,TRBJ2-7,CSSSLSGTTYEQYF,TGCTCCAGCAGCTTGTCCGGGACAACCTACGAGCAGTACTTC
TRBD2,TRBV12-3/TRBV12-4,.,TRBJ2-1,CASRGAGLAGGPPRNEQFF,TGTGCCAGCAGGGGAGCGGGACTAGCGGGAGGGCCCCCGAGGAATGAGCAGTTCTTC
TRBD2,TRBV20-1,few,TRBJ2-1,CSALTAGEPYSYNEQFF,TGCAGTGCCCTGACAGCGGGGGAACCCTACTCCTACAATGAGCAGTTCTTC
.,TRBV21-1,few,TRBJ1-1,CASSTPGGDTEAFF,TGTGCCAGCAGCACTCCGGGGGGAGACACTGAAGCTTTCTTT
.,TRBV3-1,.,TRBJ2-7,CASSQDLSAYRWEQYF,TGTGCCAGCAGCCAAGATCTGAGCGCATACCGTTGGGAGCAGTACTTC
.,TRBV4-1,.,TRBJ2-7,CASSLYPGDISYEQYF,TGCGCCAGCAGCCTATACCCAGGGGACATCTCCTACGAGCAGTACTTC
.,TRBV7-9,many,TRBJ1-1,CASSLGGSTEAFF,TGTGCCAGCAGCTTAGGGGGCAGCACTGAAGCTTTCTTT
TRBD1,TRBV5-5,few,TRBJ1-2,CASSSDRGPMGYTF,TGTGCCAGCAGCTCCGACAGGGGGCCTATGGGCTACACCTTC
.,TRBV20-1,few,TRBJ1-1,CSAMDDETEAFF,TGCAGTGCTATGGACGACGAGACTGAAGCTTTCTTT
TRBD1,TRBV2,.,TRBJ1-2,CASTEGQVPYGYTF,TGTGCCAGCACCGAAGGACAGGTCCCCTATGGCTACACCTTC
TRBD2,TRBV15,.,TRBJ2-1,CATSFGGFYNEQFF,TGTGCCACCAGTTTCGGGGGGTTCTACAATGAGCAGTTCTTC
.,TRBV12-3/TRBV12-4,many,TRBJ2-2,CASRRAGELFF,TGTGCCAGCAGGAGAGCCGGGGAGCTGTTTTTT
.,TRBV2,few,TRBJ1-1,CASSELEDTEAFF,TGTGCCAGCAGCGAATTGGAGGACACTGAAGCTTTCTTT
TRBD1,TRBV7-9,few,TRBJ1-2,CASSQNAGGENGYTF,TGTGCCAGCAGCCAGAACGCAGGGGGCGAAAATGGCTACACCTTC
.,TRBV27,.,TRBJ1-5,CASRLRDTGGQPQHF,TGTGCCAGCAGGCTCCGGGACACGGGTGGGCAGCCCCAGCATTTT